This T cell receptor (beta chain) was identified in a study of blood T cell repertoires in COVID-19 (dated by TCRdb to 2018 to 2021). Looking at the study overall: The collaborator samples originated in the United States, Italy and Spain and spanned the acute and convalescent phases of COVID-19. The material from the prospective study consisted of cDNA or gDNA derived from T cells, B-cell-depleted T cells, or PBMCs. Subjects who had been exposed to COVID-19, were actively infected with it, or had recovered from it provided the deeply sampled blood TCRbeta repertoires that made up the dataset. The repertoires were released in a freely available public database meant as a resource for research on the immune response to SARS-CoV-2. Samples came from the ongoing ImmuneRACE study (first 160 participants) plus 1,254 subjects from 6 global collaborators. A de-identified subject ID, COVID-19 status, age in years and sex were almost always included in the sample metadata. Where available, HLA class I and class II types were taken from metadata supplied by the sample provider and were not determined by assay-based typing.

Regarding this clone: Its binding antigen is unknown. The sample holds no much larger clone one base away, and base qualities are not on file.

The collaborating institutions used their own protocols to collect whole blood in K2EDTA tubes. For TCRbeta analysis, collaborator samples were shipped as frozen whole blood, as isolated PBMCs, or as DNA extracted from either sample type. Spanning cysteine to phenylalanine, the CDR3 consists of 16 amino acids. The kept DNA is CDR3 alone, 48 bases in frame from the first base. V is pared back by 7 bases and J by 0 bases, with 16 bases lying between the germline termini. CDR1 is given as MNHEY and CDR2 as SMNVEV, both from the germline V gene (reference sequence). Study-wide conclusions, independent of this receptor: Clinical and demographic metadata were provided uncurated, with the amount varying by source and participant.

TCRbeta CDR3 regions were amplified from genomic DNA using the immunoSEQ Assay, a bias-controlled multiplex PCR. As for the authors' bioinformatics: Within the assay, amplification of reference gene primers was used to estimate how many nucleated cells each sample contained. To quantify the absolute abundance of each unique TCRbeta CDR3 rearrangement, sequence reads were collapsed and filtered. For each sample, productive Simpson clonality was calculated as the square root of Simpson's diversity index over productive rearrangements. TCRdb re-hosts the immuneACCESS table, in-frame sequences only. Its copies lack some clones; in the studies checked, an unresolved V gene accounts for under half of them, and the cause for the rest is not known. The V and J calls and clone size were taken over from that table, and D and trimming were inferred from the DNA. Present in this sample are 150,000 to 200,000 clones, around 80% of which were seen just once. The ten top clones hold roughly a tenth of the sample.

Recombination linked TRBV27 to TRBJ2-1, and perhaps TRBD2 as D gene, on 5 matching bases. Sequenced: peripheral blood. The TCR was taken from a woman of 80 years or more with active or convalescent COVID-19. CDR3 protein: CASTFGKRTSYNEQFF. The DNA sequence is TGTGCCAGCACTTTTGGTAAGCGGACCTCCTACAATGAGCAGTTCTTC.